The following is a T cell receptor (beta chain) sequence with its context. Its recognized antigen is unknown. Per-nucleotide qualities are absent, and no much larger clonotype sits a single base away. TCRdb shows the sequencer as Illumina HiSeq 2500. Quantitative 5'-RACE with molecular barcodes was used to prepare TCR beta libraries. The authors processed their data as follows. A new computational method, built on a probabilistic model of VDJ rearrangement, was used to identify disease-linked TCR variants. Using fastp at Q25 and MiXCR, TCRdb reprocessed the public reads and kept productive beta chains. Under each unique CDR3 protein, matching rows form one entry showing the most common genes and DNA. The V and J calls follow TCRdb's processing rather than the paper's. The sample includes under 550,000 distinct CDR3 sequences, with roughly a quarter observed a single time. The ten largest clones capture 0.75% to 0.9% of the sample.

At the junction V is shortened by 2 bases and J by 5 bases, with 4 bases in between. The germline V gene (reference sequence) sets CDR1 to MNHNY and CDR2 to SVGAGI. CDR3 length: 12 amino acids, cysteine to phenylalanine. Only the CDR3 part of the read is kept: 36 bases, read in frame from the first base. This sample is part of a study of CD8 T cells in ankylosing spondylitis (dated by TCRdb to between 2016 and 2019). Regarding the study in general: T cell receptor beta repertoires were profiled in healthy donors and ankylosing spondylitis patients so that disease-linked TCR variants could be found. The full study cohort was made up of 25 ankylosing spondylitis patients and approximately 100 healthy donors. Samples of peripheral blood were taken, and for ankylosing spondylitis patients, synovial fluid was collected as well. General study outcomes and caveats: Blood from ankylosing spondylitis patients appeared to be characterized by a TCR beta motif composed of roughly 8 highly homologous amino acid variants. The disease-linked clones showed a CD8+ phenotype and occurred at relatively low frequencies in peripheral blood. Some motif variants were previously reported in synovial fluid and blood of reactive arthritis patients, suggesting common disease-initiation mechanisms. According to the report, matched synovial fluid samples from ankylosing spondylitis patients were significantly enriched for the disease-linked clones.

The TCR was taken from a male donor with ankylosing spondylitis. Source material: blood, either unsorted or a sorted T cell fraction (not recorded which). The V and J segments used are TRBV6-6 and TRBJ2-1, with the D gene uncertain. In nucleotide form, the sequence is TGTGCCAGCAGTTACACGGACAATGAGCAGTTCTTC. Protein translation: CASSYTDNEQFF.